One sample yielded the 24 T cell receptor beta chains listed below, sequenced in a study of T cells in tumors after PD-1 blockade. Method: immunoSEQ multiplex PCR; TCRdb's copy keeps in-frame clones and lacks some. The data hold over 3,000 clones, with roughly 60% observed a single time. The specimen was tumor tissue, collected after anti-PD-1 treatment. These receptors were taken from a human donor with cutaneous squamous cell carcinoma.

The V and J genes are TRBV12-3 or TRBV12-4 and TRBJ1-1, with D perhaps matching TRBD1 (5 bases). The CDR3 is 12 amino acids. The V gene lost 6 bases and the J gene lost 0 bases, with 5 bases spanning the gap. The CDR3 protein is CASRGVNTEAFF. The CDR3 DNA sequence: TGTGCCAGCAGAGGGGTGAACACTGAAGCTTTCTTT.

This clone was seen just once. This chain connects TRBV19 to TRBJ1-5, with TRBD1 as a possible D gene (5 bases). Per germline, CDR1 LNHDA and CDR2 SQIVND (reference sequence). The V and J ends lost 3 bases and 2 bases respectively, with 14 bases between them. This CDR3 region has 16 residues. The CDR3 DNA follows: TGTGCCAGTAGTATGAGGGAGGGGTGGGGCAATCAGCCCCAGCATTTT. Translating it yields CASSMREGWGNQPQHF.

The V gene is TRBV5-1, the J gene TRBJ1-1; a possible D gene is TRBD1 (5 bases). V was clipped by 0 bases and J by 0 bases, with 15 bases between them. The germline V gene has CDR1 SGHRS and CDR2 YFSETQ. The CDR3 totals 17 residues. This CDR3 is CASSLAGAAYMNTEAFF. The CDR3, as DNA: TGCGCCAGCAGCTTGGCCGGGGCAGCCTACATGAACACTGAAGCTTTCTTT.

The J gene is TRBJ1-1, the V gene TRBV6-1; D call uncertain. This CDR3 comprises 18 residues. The germline V gene encodes CDR1 MNHNS and CDR2 SASEGT. V dropped 4 bases and J dropped 3 bases, with 24 bases sitting between them. The CDR3 is CASSAFGLQPLADTEAFF. CDR3 nucleotides: TGTGCCAGCAGTGCGTTTGGTTTGCAGCCCCTGGCGGACACTGAAGCTTTCTTT.

The genes are TRBV6-5 and TRBJ1-6; the D is unclear. V dropped 6 bases and J dropped 7 bases, with 7 bases sitting between them. Germline V gives CDR1 MNHEY, CDR2 SVGAGI. This CDR3 is built from 12 residues. This CDR3 reads CASREVNSPLHF. CDR3 nucleotide sequence: TGTGCCAGCAGGGAGGTCAATTCACCCCTCCACTTT.

This chain joins TRBV27 and TRBJ2-2; TRBD2 matches at 9 bases. The CDR3 is 14 amino acids. Germline V CDR1 and CDR2: MNHEY, SMNVEV (reference sequence). J lost 1 base, V lost 7 bases, and 1 base had no gene match. This CDR3 is CASTRGGNTGELFF. In DNA, the CDR3 is TGTGCCAGCACGCGGGGGGGGAACACCGGGGAGCTGTTTTTT.

V usage is TRBV19 and J usage is TRBJ2-2; 12 nucleotides match TRBD1. V lost 6 bases and J lost 1; bases outside the gene matches: 6. The CDR3 is 17 amino acids. The germline V gene has CDR1 LNHDA and CDR2 SQIVND (reference sequence). The CDR3 loop is CASRWDRGQWNTGELFF. CDR3 in DNA: TGTGCCAGTAGATGGGACAGGGGGCAATGGAACACCGGGGAGCTGTTTTTT.

The chain has TRBV5-1 and TRBJ2-6; no firm D call. The CDR3 sequence is 14 residues long. The germline V gene has CDR1 SGHRS and CDR2 YFSETQ. V was clipped by 6 bases and J by 0 bases, with 7 bases between them. The CDR3 sequence is CASTYGSGANVLTF. DNA for the CDR3: TGCGCCAGCACGTATGGCTCTGGGGCCAACGTCCTGACTTTC.

This rearrangement joins TRBV27 to TRBJ1-1; perhaps TRBD1 as D (5 bases). The germline V gene encodes CDR1 MNHEY and CDR2 SMNVEV (reference sequence). This CDR3 has 21 amino acids. The V end was cut by 7 bases, the J end by 0 bases, with 33 bases between. The CDR3: CASKLGAGHSRGIGMNTEAFF. The CDR3 DNA is TGTGCCAGCAAACTGGGAGCGGGCCACTCCCGGGGGATCGGAATGAACACTGAAGCTTTCTTT.

This clone is judged medium-sized. The CDR3 sequence is CASSSWDRGYGTGELFF. CDR3 coding DNA: TGCGCCAGCAGCTCCTGGGACAGGGGGTATGGCACCGGGGAGCTGTTTTTT. This sequence joins TRBV5-1 and TRBJ2-2; 11 positions agree with TRBD1. This CDR3 comprises 17 residues. Germline values: CDR1 SGHRS, CDR2 YFSETQ. V dropped 3 bases and J dropped 4; count of bases not matched to a gene: 8.

This chain links TRBV6-5 with TRBJ2-3; 7 bases map to TRBD2. The CDR3 runs 15 residues. CDR1 MNHEY and CDR2 SVGAGI come from the germline V gene. Trimming cost V 8 bases and J 0 bases; bases outside gene matches: 8. In DNA, the CDR3 is TGTGCCAGCGCGGCTCTAGCGGTTAGCACAGATACGCAGTATTTT. It is translated as CASAALAVSTDTQYF.

The V call is TRBV27, the J call TRBJ2-5, with TRBD1 matching 7 bases. The V and J ends lost 5 bases and 2 bases, in that order; junction bases with no gene match: 8. The CDR3 spans 15 residues. CDR1 is MNHEY, CDR2 SMNVEV, per germline (reference sequence). CDR3 region: CASSTLRQGQETQYF. CDR3 DNA: TGTGCCAGCAGTACCTTACGACAGGGACAAGAGACCCAGTACTTC.

The genes are TRBV28 and TRBJ1-4; D ambiguous. Trimming removed 10 bases from V and 6 bases from J, with 15 bases in between. The length of the CDR3 is 13 residues. Germline V gene sequence: CDR1 MDHEN, CDR2 SYDVKM. The CDR3 DNA reads TGTGCCATAAAGGCAGGCGGGCATGAAAAACTGTTTTTT. It specifies CAIKAGGHEKLFF.

The V call is TRBV4-1, the J call TRBJ2-5; 7 nucleotides line up with TRBD1. CDR1 is MGHRA, CDR2 YSYEKL, per germline. This CDR3 comprises 16 residues. With 1 base clipped from V and 1 base from J, the junction kept 6 bases outside the gene matches. The DNA for the CDR3 is TGCGCCAGCAGCCAAGGGGCCGGGACAGCCCAAGAGACCCAGTACTTC. This translates into CASSQGAGTAQETQYF.

By its share, this clone is medium-sized. This chain connects TRBV7-9 to TRBJ1-2; perhaps TRBD1 as D (6 bases). Germline lookup yields CDR1 SEHNR and CDR2 FQNEAQ (reference sequence). The ends were cut back, 5 bases at V and 6 bases at J, with 22 bases in the middle. The CDR3 consists of 16 residues. The CDR3 here is CASSGGPRGMRDGYTF. CDR3 nucleotides: TGTGCCAGCAGCGGGGGACCCAGGGGTATGAGAGATGGCTACACCTTC.

The CDR3 protein is CATSDSSLEASEQYF. The CDR3 nucleotides read TGTGCCACCAGTGATTCTTCCTTAGAAGCCTCCGAGCAGTACTTC. The chain carries TRBV24-1 and TRBJ2-7; no clear D gene. Deletions cut 2 bases from V and 6 bases from J, with 16 bases between. From germline, CDR1 is KGHDR and CDR2 SFDVKD. The CDR3 length is 15 residues.

The J gene is TRBJ1-4, the V gene TRBV21-1; TRBD1 is the table's D call and was not checked against the DNA. TRBV21-1 is noted as a pseudogene. The CDR3 has 16 amino acids. The CDR3 is CASSIRDRGGDEKLFF. The CDR3 coding sequence is TGTGCCAGCAGCATCCGGGACAGGGGTGGCGATGAAAAACTGTTTTTT.

The chain joins TRBV27 to TRBJ2-2; no clear D gene. Germline-derived CDR1 and CDR2 are MNHEY and SMNVEV (reference sequence). V lost 6 bases to trimming and J lost 3 bases, with 20 bases between them. CDR3 length equals 17 residues. The CDR3 reads CASSPVARASYTGELFF. The CDR3 DNA reads TGTGCCAGCAGCCCAGTCGCCAGAGCGTCTTACACCGGGGAGCTGTTTTTT.

CDR3 DNA: TGCAGCGTTGAAGGTTCCAGCGGAACTGAAGCTTTCTTT. Translation: CSVEGSSGTEAFF. The chain recombines TRBV29-1 with TRBJ1-1; D is undetermined. The CDR3 runs to 13 residues. V was cut by 1 base and J by 5 bases, with 11 bases left in between. Germline V CDR1 and CDR2: SQVTM, ANQGSEA.

The V call is TRBV7-2, the J call TRBJ2-5; TRBD2 might be the D (7 bases). CDR3 length: 17 residues. V lost 5 bases and J 5 bases, leaving 24 bases between the germline ends. In germline, CDR1 is SGHTA, CDR2 FQGNSA. The chain's CDR3 is CASSTSGAGARRETQYF. The CDR3 nucleotides are TGTGCCAGCAGCACCTCTGGTGCGGGGGCCCGAAGGGAGACCCAGTACTTC.

This clone occurred a few times. The chain uses TRBV6-5 and TRBJ1-4, with 7 bases lining up with TRBD1. CDR3 length: 15 residues. Germline loops: CDR1 MNHEY, CDR2 SVGAGI. Trimming cost V 0 bases and J 7 bases; bases outside gene matches: 5. The CDR3 reads CASSYSMTGSEKLFF. The CDR3 nucleotides read TGTGCCAGCAGTTACTCGATGACAGGGTCTGAAAAACTGTTTTTT.

CDR3 in DNA: TGCGCCAGCAGCTTGGATGGGGGAAGGGTTAAACCCTACGAGCAGTACTTC. Its protein product is CASSLDGGRVKPYEQYF. This chain links TRBV5-1 with TRBJ2-7, with D perhaps TRBD1 or TRBD2 (5 bases each). The CDR3 extends over 17 amino acids. V was clipped by 0 bases and J by 2 bases, with 18 bases between them. Germline V lookup: CDR1 SGHRS, CDR2 YFSETQ.

This chain links TRBV11-1 with TRBJ2-2; D may be TRBD2 (5 bases). The germline V gene encodes CDR1 SGHAT and CDR2 FQDESV (reference sequence). The CDR3 length is 15 residues. V was pared by 1 base and J by 5 bases, with 11 bases between. The DNA for the CDR3 is TGTGCCAGCAGCTTAGTCCGGGATAGGACCGGGGAGCTGTTTTTT. This encodes CASSLVRDRTGELFF.

The chain links TRBV28 to TRBJ2-5; no clear D. The V gene lost 5 bases and the J gene lost 2 bases, with 21 bases spanning the gap. The CDR3 length is 17 residues. Germline V lookup: CDR1 MDHEN, CDR2 SYDVKM. CDR3 nucleotides: TGTGCCAGCAGTCCCGGGTCAGGCCGCCCTTCACAAGAGACCCAGTACTTC. It encodes CASSPGSGRPSQETQYF.